This entry is about one T cell receptor (beta chain). Its antigen is unidentified. This sample is part of a study of vaccination effects on CD4 cells after COVID-19. Study as a whole: After the second dose, samples were taken at median day 72.

The CDR3 has 15 amino acids. Trimming took off 3 bases at V and 3 bases at J, with 15 bases between the two ends. Germline V lookup: CDR1 ENHRY, CDR2 SYGVKD. Libraries were prepared by immunoSEQ multiplex PCR; TCRdb keeps only in-frame clonotypes and omits some of them. The table includes more than 60,000 clones, about 74% detected once. Antigen-specific CD4+ T cells were expanded with viral peptide pools in the ViraFEST assay before sequencing. With roughly nine days of culture completed, CD4+ T cells were isolated. The participants, recipients of two vaccine doses, got either BNT162b2 or mRNA-1273. It was with about 10 IU/ml IL-2 and about 9.2 ug/ml peptides that 2 million to 2.5 million PBMC per well were cultured.

This sequence originates from a human donor who received a COVID-19 vaccine. This sequence joins TRBV10-3 and TRBJ2-7; D is possibly TRBD1 (6 bases). The source material was CD4+ T cells from PBMCs cultured with HCoV-229E spike peptides, sampled after COVID-19 vaccination. CDR3 protein: CAISEGGAKFYEQYV. For the CDR3, the DNA is TGTGCCATCAGTGAAGGGGGAGCCAAATTCTACGAGCAGTACGTC.